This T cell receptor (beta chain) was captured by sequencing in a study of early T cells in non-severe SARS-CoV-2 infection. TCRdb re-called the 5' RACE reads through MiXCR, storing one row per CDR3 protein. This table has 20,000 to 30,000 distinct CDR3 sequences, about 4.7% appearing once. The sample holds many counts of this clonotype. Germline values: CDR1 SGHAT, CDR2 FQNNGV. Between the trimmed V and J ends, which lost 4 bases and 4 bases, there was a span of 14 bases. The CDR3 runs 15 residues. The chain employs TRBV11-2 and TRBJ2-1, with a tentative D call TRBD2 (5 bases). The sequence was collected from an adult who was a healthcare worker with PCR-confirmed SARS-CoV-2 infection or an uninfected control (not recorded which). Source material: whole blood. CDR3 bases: TGTGCCAGCAGCTCCCTTAGAGGGCCATACAATGAGCAGTTCTTC. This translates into CASSSLRGPYNEQFF.